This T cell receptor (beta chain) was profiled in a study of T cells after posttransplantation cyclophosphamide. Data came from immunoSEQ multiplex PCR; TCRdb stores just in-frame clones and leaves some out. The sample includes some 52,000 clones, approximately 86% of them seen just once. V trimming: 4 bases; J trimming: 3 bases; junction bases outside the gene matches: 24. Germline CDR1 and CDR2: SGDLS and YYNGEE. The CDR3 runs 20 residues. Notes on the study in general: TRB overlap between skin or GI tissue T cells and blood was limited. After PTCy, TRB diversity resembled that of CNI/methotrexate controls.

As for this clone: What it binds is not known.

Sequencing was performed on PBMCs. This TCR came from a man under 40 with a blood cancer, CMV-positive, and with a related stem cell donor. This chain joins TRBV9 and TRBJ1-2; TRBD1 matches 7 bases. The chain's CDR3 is CASSSRPKGARALSHYGYTF. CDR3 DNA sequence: TGTGCCAGCAGCTCCCGACCTAAGGGGGCGCGGGCGTTGAGCCACTATGGCTACACCTTC.